One and the same sample provided the 22 T cell receptor beta chains below, sequenced in a study of shared clonotypes between healthy human individuals. Clones were read by immunoSEQ multiplex PCR, and TCRdb kept only the in-frame ones, dropping some. The table lists 550,000 to 800,000 clones, under 80% of them singletons, with around 1.6% in the top ten. The specimen was memory CD4+ T cells sorted from blood. Subset described: CD45RA-negative fraction. The receptors were sampled from a woman in her twenties or thirties in good health.

CDR3 loop: CASSFLGDWVVQETQYF. CDR3 DNA sequence: TGTGCCAGCAGCTTTTTGGGCGATTGGGTAGTCCAAGAGACCCAGTACTTC. The J gene is TRBJ2-5, the V gene TRBV7-8; unclear D gene. Trimming took 3 bases from V and 1 from J, leaving 18 bases between them. Germline lookup yields CDR1 SGHVS and CDR2 FQNEAQ. The CDR3 consists of 17 residues. Filled out from reference TRBV7-8 and TRBJ2-5, the complete variable domain reads GAGVSQSPRYKVAKRGQDVALRCDPISGHVSLFWYQQALGQGPEFLTYFQNEAQLDKSGLPSDRFFAERPEGSVSTLKIQRTQQEDSAVYLCASSFLGDWVVQETQYFGPGTRLLVL.

The gene calls are TRBV5-6 and TRBJ2-6, with D possibly being TRBD1 (5 bases). The CDR3 sequence is 17 residues long. V was pared by 4 bases and J by 4 bases, with 18 bases between. Per germline, CDR1 SGHDT and CDR2 YYEEEE. Here the CDR3 reads CASSRRGSLKGANVLTF. In nucleotides, the CDR3 is TGTGCCAGCAGCCGAAGGGGTAGTCTCAAGGGGGCCAACGTCCTGACTTTC.

This chain joins TRBV28 and TRBJ2-5; 10 nucleotides match TRBD2. In germline, CDR1 is MDHEN, CDR2 SYDVKM. The V gene end was trimmed by 7 bases and the J gene end by 4 bases; junction bases not matched to a gene: 12. This CDR3 is built from 16 residues. This CDR3 is CASTYRRLAGRETQYF. The CDR3 nucleotides read TGTGCCAGCACTTACCGGCGACTAGCGGGCAGAGAGACCCAGTACTTC.

The chain is built from TRBV6-1 and TRBJ2-7; 9 bases align to TRBD1. The trim removed 9 bases at V and 4 bases at J, leaving 7 bases unmatched. The CDR3 contains 13 residues. In germline, CDR1 is MNHNS, CDR2 SASEGT. Here the CDR3 reads CASRGQGPYEQYF. The CDR3 DNA reads as TGTGCCAGTCGAGGACAGGGGCCGTACGAGCAGTACTTC.

This rearrangement joins TRBV2 to TRBJ2-7, with D unclear. CDR1 is SNHLY, CDR2 FYNNEI, per germline. The germline V and J ends were trimmed by 2 bases and 7 bases, with 6 bases remaining between them. The CDR3 has 11 amino acids. The CDR3 DNA reads as TGTGCCAGCAGTGAATGGGGAGAGCAGTACTTC. It codes for CASSEWGEQYF.

This clone was seen only a few times. J is TRBJ1-5 and V is TRBV19; D may be TRBD1 (6 bases). CDR1 and CDR2 from the germline V gene are LNHDA and SQIVND (reference sequence). This CDR3 is built from 12 residues. V shed 6 bases and J shed 6 bases, with 9 bases lying between them. The CDR3 coding sequence is TGTGCCAGTAGCACAGGGCCTCAGCCCCAGCATTTT. This codes for CASSTGPQPQHF.

J is TRBJ2-3 and V is TRBV27, with D unclear. The V gene lost 3 bases and the J gene lost 2 bases, with 9 bases spanning the gap. This CDR3 is 14 amino acids long. CDR1 MNHEY and CDR2 SMNVEV come from the germline V gene (reference sequence). CDR3 in DNA: TGTGCCAGCAGTTTGAACAGCCCCACAGATACGCAGTATTTT. Translation: CASSLNSPTDTQYF.

J is TRBJ1-5 and V is TRBV5-6; tentatively, D is TRBD1 (5 bases). The CDR3 consists of 16 residues. The germline V gene encodes CDR1 SGHDT and CDR2 YYEEEE. V was shortened by 4 bases and J by 0 bases, with 14 bases between the two germline ends. CDR3 sequence (DNA): TGTGCCAGCAGCGCCCCCGGGACTGGTAGCAATCAGCCCCAGCATTTT. It translates to CASSAPGTGSNQPQHF.

The CDR3 reads CASSPISGNTIYF. The CDR3 DNA sequence: TGTGCCAGCAGCCCGATCTCTGGAAACACCATATATTTT. The chain links TRBV2 to TRBJ1-3; unclear D gene. Trimming cost V 6 bases and J 0 bases, with 6 bases left between them. Germline CDR1 and CDR2: SNHLY and FYNNEI. The CDR3 is 13 amino acids. The full variable domain, rest sourced from reference TRBV2 and TRBJ1-3, is EPEVTQTPSHQVTQMGQEVILRCVPISNHLYFYWYRQILGQKVEFLVSFYNNEISEKSEIFDDQFSVERPDGSNFTLKIRSTKLEDSAMYFCASSPISGNTIYFGEGSWLTVV.

This clone turned up a few times. The chain couples TRBV13 to TRBJ2-5, with 11 bases matching TRBD2. CDR3 length equals 16 residues. The ends lost 4 bases at V and 5 bases at J; junction bases unmatched: 9. Germline CDR1 is PRHDT and CDR2 is FYEKMQ (reference sequence). This CDR3 is CASSSSSGRFGETQYF. CDR3 nucleotides: TGTGCCAGCAGCTCCTCTAGCGGGAGGTTCGGTGAGACCCAGTACTTC. Variable domain in full (rest from reference TRBV13 and TRBJ2-5): AAGVIQSPRHLIKEKRETATLKCYPIPRHDTVYWYQQGPGQDPQFLISFYEKMQSDKGSIPDRFSAQQFSDYHSELNMSSLELGDSALYFCASSSSSGRFGETQYFGPGTRLLVL.

This chain connects TRBV28 to TRBJ2-3; D assignment may be TRBD1 or TRBD2 (5 bases each). This CDR3 contains 12 residues. With 3 bases removed from V and 7 bases from J, the gap between germline ends came to 8 bases. Germline-derived CDR1 and CDR2 are MDHEN and SYDVKM. CDR3 region: CASSFGGNTQYF. CDR3 nucleotide sequence: TGTGCCAGCAGTTTTGGGGGAAATACGCAGTATTTT.

There are a few counts of this clone. This chain uses TRBV28 with TRBJ1-5; 11 nucleotides align to TRBD1. The CDR3 totals 15 residues. CDR1 and CDR2 from the germline V gene are MDHEN and SYDVKM. V was pared by 6 bases and J by 7 bases, with 8 bases of the junction left unmatched. This CDR3 reads CASRPGQGERQPQHF. CDR3 in DNA: TGTGCCAGCAGACCGGGACAGGGGGAGAGGCAGCCCCAGCATTTT.

This sequence joins TRBV27 and TRBJ1-1, with D unresolved. The CDR3 is made up of 15 amino acids. With 5 bases removed from V and 5 bases from J, the gap between germline ends came to 18 bases. Germline CDR1 MNHEY, CDR2 SMNVEV (reference sequence). Here the CDR3 DNA reads TGTGCCAGCAGTCCCCCCCCTGGAGTACAGACTGAAGCTTTCTTT. Translated, it gives CASSPPPGVQTEAFF.

V is TRBV2 and J is TRBJ1-5; D possibly corresponds to TRBD1 (5 bases). The CDR3 runs to 15 residues. V was cut by 6 bases and J by 5 bases, with 17 bases left in between. Germline V lookup: CDR1 SNHLY, CDR2 FYNNEI. The CDR3 DNA reads as TGTGCCAGCAGCGTACAGGTCGGGTCCCATCAGCCCCAGCATTTT. Its translation: CASSVQVGSHQPQHF.

The chain links TRBV27 to TRBJ2-1, with no clear D. Per germline, CDR1 MNHEY and CDR2 SMNVEV (reference sequence). The V gene lost 5 bases and the J gene lost 2 bases, with 16 bases spanning the gap. The CDR3 is made up of 16 amino acids. CDR3: CASSAVAGETYNEQFF. CDR3 sequence (DNA): TGTGCCAGCAGTGCCGTAGCTGGAGAAACCTACAATGAGCAGTTCTTC.

V gene TRBV6-1 combines with J gene TRBJ1-1, with 8 bases lining up with TRBD1. The CDR3 sequence is 15 residues long. V gave up 4 bases and J gave up 3 bases; unmatched junction bases: 7. Looked up from germline, CDR1 is MNHNS and CDR2 is SASEGT. CDR3 in DNA: TGTGCCAGCAGTGCCACCGGGACAGGCTACACTGAAGCTTTCTTT. It codes for CASSATGTGYTEAFF.

The chain employs TRBV5-1 and TRBJ1-2; TRBD1 matches at 7 bases. The germline V gene encodes CDR1 SGHRS and CDR2 YFSETQ. V shed 6 bases and J 2 bases; nucleotides not matched to a gene: 4. This CDR3 is 13 amino acids long. The CDR3 sequence is CASTSGGNYGYTF. CDR3 bases: TGCGCCAGCACCTCAGGGGGAAACTATGGCTACACCTTC.

The chain is built from TRBV11-2 and TRBJ2-7; no clear D. Trimming stripped 6 bases from V and 3 bases from J, with 6 bases between. There are 11 residues in the CDR3. Germline-derived CDR1 and CDR2 are SGHAT and FQNNGV. The CDR3 DNA follows: TGTGCCAGCAGGGCAAGCTACGAGCAGTACTTC. Its translation is CASRASYEQYF.

This sequence joins TRBV9 and TRBJ1-2; 11 nucleotides match TRBD1. The CDR3 loop spans 17 amino acids. CDR1 is SGDLS and CDR2 is YYNGEE in the germline V gene. The V segment lost 2 bases and the J segment 5 bases; nucleotides outside the gene matches: 11. CDR3 DNA sequence: TGTGCCAGCAGCGTTGGGACAGGGGGGCCCCAGGGGTATGGCTACACCTTC. It encodes CASSVGTGGPQGYGYTF.

This clone was detected only a few times. Within the sample, other DNA sequences also encode this same CDR3. The V gene is TRBV7-3, the J gene TRBJ2-3; 7 bases align to TRBD2. Per germline, CDR1 SGHTA and CDR2 FQGTGA. Trimming at V came to 5 bases and at J to 0 bases, leaving 2 bases not matched to a gene. The CDR3 length is 14 residues. Written as DNA, the CDR3 is TGTGCCAGCAGCCCTAGCGGTAGCACAGATACGCAGTATTTT. Translated: CASSPSGSTDTQYF.

The gene calls are TRBV29-1 and TRBJ2-1; D unresolved. With 7 bases removed from V and 9 bases from J, the gap between germline ends came to 13 bases. CDR1 is SQVTM, CDR2 ANQGSEA, per germline. This CDR3 is 11 amino acids long. CDR3 in DNA: TGCAGCGCCCTTCAATTGGGTGAGCAGTTCTTC. Residues: CSALQLGEQFF.

The chain couples TRBV5-1 to TRBJ2-1, with TRBD1 matching 7 bases. The CDR3 sequence is 16 residues long. After removal of 1 base from V and 5 bases from J, the junction contained 9 bases not matched to a gene. Germline V gene data show CDR1 as SGHRS and CDR2 as YFSETQ. The CDR3 is CASSLRPGQPDNEQFF. CDR3 coding DNA: TGCGCCAGCAGCTTGAGGCCGGGACAGCCCGACAATGAGCAGTTCTTC.